Below, 21 T cell receptor beta chains from the same sample are listed, as sequenced in a study of cytomegalovirus exposure and HLA in healthy donors (dated by TCRdb to between 2016 and 2019). Libraries were constructed by the immunoSEQ multiplex PCR assay. This is the immuneACCESS table as TCRdb keeps it, with only in-frame sequences that have V and J called. A part of the clones is gone; compared with another copy, unresolved V genes explain less than half, and the rest is unexplained. This sample is represented by about 240,000 clones; 70% to 90% of them were singletons. Around 1.3% of the sample is taken by the ten largest. Sequencing was carried out using PBMCs. These receptors all come from a woman aged 25 to 45 in good health and CMV-seropositive.

This sequence joins TRBV7-2 and TRBJ2-1, with D perhaps TRBD2 (6 bases). V was cut by 0 bases and J by 0 bases, with 9 bases left in between. The germline V gene has CDR1 SGHTA and CDR2 FQGNSA. This CDR3 has 16 residues. For the CDR3, the DNA is TGTGCCAGCAGCTTAGCGGGAGCGGGCTCCTACAATGAGCAGTTCTTC. Amino acid sequence: CASSLAGAGSYNEQFF.

The chain links TRBV19 to TRBJ1-1; D might be TRBD1 (5 bases). Trimming removed 0 bases from V and 6 bases from J, with 14 bases in between. Germline V gene sequence: CDR1 LNHDA, CDR2 SQIVND (reference sequence). There are 15 residues in the CDR3. The CDR3 sequence: CASSIDLGPQAEAFF. Here the CDR3 DNA reads TGTGCCAGTAGTATAGATCTGGGGCCGCAGGCTGAAGCTTTCTTT.

This chain connects TRBV19 to TRBJ2-1; no clear D gene. The germline V and J ends were trimmed by 3 bases and 5 bases, with 5 bases remaining between them. CDR3 length equals 12 residues. Germline CDR1 LNHDA, CDR2 SQIVND (reference sequence). The chain's CDR3 is CASSIINNEQFF. The CDR3 nucleotides are TGTGCCAGTAGTATTATAAACAATGAGCAGTTCTTC. Variable domain in full (rest from reference TRBV19 and TRBJ2-1): DGGITQSPKYLFRKEGQNVTLSCEQNLNHDAMYWYRQDPGQGLRLIYYSQIVNDFQKGDIAEGYSVSREKKESFPLTVTSAQKNPTAFYLCASSIINNEQFFGPGTRLTVL.

This clone was seen a single time. The V and J genes are TRBV6-6 and TRBJ2-1, with TRBD2 identical over 8 bases. V lost 9 bases to trimming and J lost 6 bases; unmatched junction nucleotides: 7. Germline CDR1 and CDR2: MNHNY and SVGAGI (reference sequence). The CDR3 is 13 amino acids. CDR3 in DNA: TGTGCCAGTCGGGAGGGAAAATCCAATGAGCAGTTCTTC. It yields the protein CASREGKSNEQFF.

This clone was recorded once. The sample contains more than one DNA sequence encoding this CDR3. The chain recombines TRBV5-4 with TRBJ2-1; 7 bases line up with TRBD1. With V trimmed by 0 bases and J by 4 bases, 1 base remained unmatched. The CDR3 covers 14 residues. The germline gives CDR1 SGHNT, CDR2 YYREEE (reference sequence). CDR3: CASSLGTGYNEQFF. Here the CDR3 DNA reads TGTGCCAGCAGCTTGGGGACAGGATACAATGAGCAGTTCTTC.

The J gene is TRBJ2-1, the V gene TRBV4-2; the match to TRBD2 covers 7 bases. The CDR3 extends over 16 amino acids. Looked up from germline, CDR1 is LGHNA and CDR2 is YNFKEQ. V shed 0 bases, J shed 2 bases, and the junction held 4 bases outside the gene matches. For the CDR3, the DNA is TGTGCCAGCAGCCAAGAGTTCCTAGCGGCCTACAATGAGCAGTTCTTC. Translated, it gives CASSQEFLAAYNEQFF.

The chain is built from TRBV30 and TRBJ2-1; 10 bases agree with TRBD2. The J segment lost 9 bases and the V segment lost 2 bases, leaving 10 bases of the junction unmatched. The CDR3 spans 15 residues. From germline, CDR1 is GTSNPN and CDR2 SVGIG (reference sequence). CDR3 sequence (DNA): TGTGCCTGGAGTACACAAGCGGGAGGGCCTAGTGAGCAGTTCTTC. Translated, it gives CAWSTQAGGPSEQFF.

This rearrangement joins TRBV4-1 to TRBJ2-1; 8 nucleotides agree with TRBD2. In germline, CDR1 is MGHRA, CDR2 YSYEKL. The CDR3 runs 13 residues. The ends lost 8 bases at V and 5 bases at J; junction bases unmatched: 5. Written as DNA, the CDR3 is TGCGCCAGCCGGGAGGGTGGAAACAATGAGCAGTTCTTC. Translation gives CASREGGNNEQFF.

This clone has only one observation. V gene TRBV5-1 combines with J gene TRBJ2-7; 8 bases are a match to TRBD1. V dropped 2 bases and J dropped 0; count of bases not matched to a gene: 4. The length of the CDR3 is 15 residues. In germline, CDR1 is SGHRS, CDR2 YFSETQ. CDR3 residues: CASSLGQGSSYEQYF. The CDR3 DNA reads TGCGCCAGCAGCTTAGGACAGGGTTCCTCCTACGAGCAGTACTTC. Using reference TRBV5-1 and TRBJ2-7 for the parts outside the CDR3, the full variable domain is KAGVTQTPRYLIKTRGQQVTLSCSPISGHRSVSWYQQTPGQGLQFLFEYFSETQRNKGNFPGRFSGRQFSNSRSEMNVSTLELGDSALYLCASSLGQGSSYEQYFGPGTRLTVT.

The CDR3 sequence: CASSFLIQGEDTQYF. CDR3 sequence (DNA): TGCGCCAGCAGCTTTCTTATACAGGGTGAGGATACGCAGTATTTT. The chain links TRBV5-1 to TRBJ2-3, with D maybe TRBD1 (6 bases). The CDR3 length is 15 residues. With 2 bases removed from V and 6 bases from J, the gap between germline ends came to 16 bases. The germline gives CDR1 SGHRS, CDR2 YFSETQ.

The V and J genes are TRBV19 and TRBJ2-1, with 10 bases matching TRBD2. V dropped 4 bases and J dropped 9; count of bases not matched to a gene: 6. CDR3 length equals 14 residues. CDR1 and CDR2 from the germline V gene are LNHDA and SQIVND (reference sequence). The CDR3 nucleotides read TGTGCCAGTAGTACAGCGGGAGGGGCGAGTGAGCAGTTCTTC. This gives the protein CASSTAGGASEQFF.

This chain joins TRBV5-1 and TRBJ2-3; 12 nucleotides agree with TRBD1. This CDR3 comprises 18 residues. Trimming took 4 bases from V and 6 from J; bases not matched to a gene: 15. Germline CDR1 is SGHRS and CDR2 is YFSETQ. This chain's CDR3 is CASSRGQGAVSGTDTQYF. The CDR3 coding sequence is TGCGCCAGCAGCCGGGGACAGGGGGCCGTTAGCGGGACCGATACGCAGTATTTT.

The gene calls are TRBV6-6 and TRBJ1-5, with 7 bases identical to TRBD1. V shed 4 bases and J 6 bases; nucleotides not matched to a gene: 0. Germline V lookup: CDR1 MNHNY, CDR2 SVGAGI (reference sequence). The CDR3 length is 12 residues. The CDR3 nucleotides read TGTGCCAGCAGTTCAGGGGGTCAGCCCCAGCATTTT. It encodes CASSSGGQPQHF.

The V and J genes are TRBV5-5 and TRBJ2-5; D may be TRBD2 (6 bases). Germline V CDR1 and CDR2: SGHKS, YYEKEE (reference sequence). The CDR3 length is 15 residues. Trimming removed 2 bases at V and 5 bases at J, with 16 bases between. DNA for the CDR3: TGTGCCAGCAGCTTTTACGTAAGGAGGGACGAGACCCAGTACTTC. Residues: CASSFYVRRDETQYF.

CDR3 residues: CASSPWTGRSSYEQYF. CDR3 DNA: TGTGCCAGCAGCCCATGGACAGGGCGAAGCTCCTACGAGCAGTACTTC. The V call is TRBV5-5, the J call TRBJ2-7; 8 bases match TRBD1. CDR3 length equals 16 residues. Germline values: CDR1 SGHKS, CDR2 YYEKEE (reference sequence). Trimming removed 4 bases from V and 0 bases from J; junction bases left unmatched: 9.

The genes are TRBV5-4 and TRBJ1-2; 11 bases are shared with TRBD1. J lost 10 bases, V lost 0 bases, and 8 bases had no gene match. This CDR3 contains 15 residues. In germline, CDR1 is SGHNT, CDR2 YYREEE (reference sequence). The CDR3 DNA reads TGTGCCAGCAGCTTGGAGCCCCGGACAGGGGGCGACTACACCTTC. This gives the protein CASSLEPRTGGDYTF.

The chain couples TRBV5-6 to TRBJ2-5; 9 nucleotides match TRBD2. Unmatched junction bases numbered 11, after V lost 3 bases and J lost 5 bases. The CDR3 has 16 residues. Germline V gene data show CDR1 as SGHDT and CDR2 as YYEEEE. The CDR3 DNA sequence: TGTGCCAGCAGCTCCGCCGGGGCGGGAGGGCTGGAGACCCAGTACTTC. This codes for CASSSAGAGGLETQYF. The full variable domain, rest sourced from reference TRBV5-6 and TRBJ2-5, is DAGVTQSPTHLIKTRGQQVTLRCSPKSGHDTVSWYQQALGQGPQFIFQYYEEEERQRGNFPDRFSGHQFPNYSSELNVNALLLGDSALYLCASSSAGAGGLETQYFGPGTRLLVL.

The CDR3 protein is CAISLSSSTDTQYF. Here the CDR3 DNA reads TGTGCCATCAGCCTTTCTTCTAGCACAGATACGCAGTATTTT. The chain uses TRBV10-3 and TRBJ2-3; no definite D call. The V gene lost 6 bases and the J gene lost 0 bases, with 10 bases spanning the gap. Germline V CDR1 and CDR2: ENHRY, SYGVKD. The CDR3 loop spans 14 amino acids.

The rearrangement uses TRBV28 and TRBJ1-4; D not certain. The CDR3 is made up of 16 amino acids. CDR1 and CDR2 (germline): MDHEN, SYDVKM. Deletions cut 7 bases from V and 0 bases from J, with 15 bases between. CDR3 region: CASKRIRAATNEKLFF. The CDR3 DNA follows: TGTGCCAGCAAGAGGATCCGAGCCGCAACTAATGAAAAACTGTTTTTT. The full variable domain, its missing parts supplied by reference TRBV28 and TRBJ1-4, is DVKVTQSSRYLVKRTGEKVFLECVQDMDHENMFWYRQDPGLGLRLIYFSYDVKMKEKGDIPEGYSVSREKKERFSLILESASTNQTSMYLCASKRIRAATNEKLFFGSGTQLSVL.

Note on this clone: The conserved closing phenylalanine or tryptophan is absent in this CDR3, likely reflecting a read error. The DNA is omitted, as the CDR3 cannot be located on it reliably, and the CDR3 follows TCRdb's listing. V and J are TRBV29-1 and TRBJ1-4; the D call of TRBD1 is as the table states it, not checked on the DNA. Termini included, the CDR3 measures 8 amino acids. Germline CDR1 is SQVTM and CDR2 is ANQGSEA. CDR3 in amino acids: CSVGTGVS.

This chain joins TRBV18 and TRBJ2-2; 8 bases align to TRBD1. Losses at the gene ends were 3 bases for V and 1 base for J; bases not matched to a gene: 1. Germline V gene sequence: CDR1 KGHSH, CDR2 LQKENI. CDR3 length: 15 residues. The CDR3 spells CASSPTGGNTGELFF. CDR3 nucleotide sequence: TGTGCCAGCTCACCTACAGGGGGGAACACCGGGGAGCTGTTTTTT.